This T cell receptor (beta chain) comes out of a study of blood T cells in healthy people across ages. A second PCR of 7 to 11 cycles used a sample-barcoded 5' primer and a J-beta primer mix. Every sample gave at least 2.5 million paired-end reads containing CDR3. TCRdb reprocessed the 5' RACE reads with MiXCR, giving one entry per CDR3 protein. Found here are around 1,000,000 distinct CDR3 sequences, approximately 25% of them singletons; the top ten hold less than 0.85%. Germline V gene sequence: CDR1 SGHKS, CDR2 YYEKEE (reference sequence). CDR3 length: 15 residues. Collection of about 9.4 milliliters of peripheral blood was performed for each donor. The same data also contributed to another study, on T cells of mothers and their children. That report notes: Donation came from a few healthy Caucasian mothers together with their six children.

The chain couples TRBV5-5 to TRBJ2-5, with TRBD1 matching over 9 bases. The J call may not be correct, given that the DNA end is closer to TRBJ2-1. This sequence originates from a girl aged 2-10 years in good health. Sample: blood. Here the CDR3 reads CASIPSGTGYNEQFF. CDR3 DNA sequence: TGTGCCAGCATCCCATCCGGGACAGGGTACAATGAGCAGTTCTTC.